The entry below describes one TCR beta chain. Its antigen target is currently unknown. No much larger clone is present one base from it, and per-base qualities are unavailable. TCRbeta CDR3 regions were amplified from genomic DNA by means of the immunoSEQ Assay, a bias-controlled multiplex PCR. Per the authors' processing: The number of nucleated cells in each sample was estimated from the amplification of reference gene primers within the assay. To quantify the absolute abundance of each unique TCRbeta CDR3 rearrangement, sequence reads were collapsed and filtered. For each sample, productive Simpson clonality was calculated by taking the square root of Simpson's diversity index across productive rearrangements. TCRdb holds this immuneACCESS table with in-frame rearrangements only. Some clones are missing; in checked studies, unresolved V genes explain under half, and the rest has no known cause. That table supplies the V and J calls and clone size; D and trimming were determined from the DNA. The table for this sample lists about 400,000 clones; around 90% of them were counted only once. The biggest ten clones account for 1% to 1.5% of the sample.

The data derive from a study of blood T cell repertoires in COVID-19 (TCRdb year 2020). Background for the entire study: Collaborator samples came from the United States, Italy and Spain and covered acute and convalescent phases of COVID-19. Deeply sampled blood TCRbeta repertoires from subjects exposed to, actively infected with, or recovered from COVID-19 were included in the dataset. Nearly every sample came with metadata listing a de-identified subject ID, COVID-19 status, age in years and sex. Where available, HLA class I and class II types were obtained from metadata supplied by the sample provider rather than from assay-based typing. The prospective study material was composed of cDNA or gDNA derived from T cells, B-cell-depleted T cells, or PBMCs. The samples were drawn from two sources: the first 160 participants of the ongoing ImmuneRACE study, and over 1,000 subjects contributed by 6 global collaborators. The repertoires were made available in a free public database intended to serve as a resource for research on the immune response to SARS-CoV-2.

Whole blood was collected in K2EDTA tubes by collaborating institutions according to the institutions' own protocols. For TCRbeta analysis, collaborator samples were shipped as frozen whole blood, as isolated PBMCs, or as DNA extracted from either sample type. Reading the germline V gene (reference sequence) gives CDR1 LGHDT and CDR2 YNNKEL. The V end loses 0 bases and the J end loses 5 bases, and a stretch of 7 bases separates them. Reading from cysteine to phenylalanine, the CDR3 counts 14 amino acids. Just the 42-base CDR3 DNA is kept, in frame starting at base 1. General study outcomes and caveats: How much clinical and demographic metadata was included differed by source and by participant, and the metadata was provided uncurated.

The clonotype was recovered from a man in his forties with acute or convalescent COVID-19. The chain joins TRBV3-1 (or the pseudogene TRBV3-2) to TRBJ2-2, and TRBD2 may be the D gene, going by 6 matching bases. What was sequenced was peripheral blood. At the DNA level, the sequence is TGTGCCAGCAGCCAAGATGCGGGGACCGGGGAGCTGTTTTTT. It codes for CASSQDAGTGELFF.